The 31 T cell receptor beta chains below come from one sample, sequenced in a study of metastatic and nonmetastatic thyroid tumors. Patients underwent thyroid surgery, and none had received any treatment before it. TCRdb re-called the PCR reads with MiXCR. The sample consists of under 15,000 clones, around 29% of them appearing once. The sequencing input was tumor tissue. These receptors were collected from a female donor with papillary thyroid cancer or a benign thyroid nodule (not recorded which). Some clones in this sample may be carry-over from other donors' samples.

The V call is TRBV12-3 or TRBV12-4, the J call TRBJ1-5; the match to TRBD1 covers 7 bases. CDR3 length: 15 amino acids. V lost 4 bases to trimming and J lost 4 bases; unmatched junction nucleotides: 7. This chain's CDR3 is CASSSIAGGNQPQHF. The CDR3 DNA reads TGTGCCAGCAGTTCCATAGCAGGGGGGAATCAGCCCCAGCATTTT.

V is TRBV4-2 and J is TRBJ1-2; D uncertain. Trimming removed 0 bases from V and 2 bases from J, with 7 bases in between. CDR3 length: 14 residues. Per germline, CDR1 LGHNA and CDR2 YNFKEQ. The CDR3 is CASSQDGRNYGYTF. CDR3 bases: TGTGCCAGCAGCCAAGATGGCCGGAACTATGGCTACACCTTC.

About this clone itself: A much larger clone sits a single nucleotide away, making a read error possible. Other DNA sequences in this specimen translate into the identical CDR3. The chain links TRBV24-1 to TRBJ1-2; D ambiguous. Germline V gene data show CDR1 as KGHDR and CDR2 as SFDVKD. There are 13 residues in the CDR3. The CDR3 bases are TGTGATCGGCCTGGGCGCGACTCCTATGGCTACACCTTC. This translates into CDRPGRDSYGYTF.

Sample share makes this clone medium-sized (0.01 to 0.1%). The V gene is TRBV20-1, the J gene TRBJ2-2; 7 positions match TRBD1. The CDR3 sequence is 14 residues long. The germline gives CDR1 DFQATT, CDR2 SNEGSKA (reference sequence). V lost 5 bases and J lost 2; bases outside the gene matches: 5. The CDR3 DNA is TGCAGTGCTCGTAGGACAGGCAACACCGGGGAGCTGTTTTTT. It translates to CSARRTGNTGELFF.

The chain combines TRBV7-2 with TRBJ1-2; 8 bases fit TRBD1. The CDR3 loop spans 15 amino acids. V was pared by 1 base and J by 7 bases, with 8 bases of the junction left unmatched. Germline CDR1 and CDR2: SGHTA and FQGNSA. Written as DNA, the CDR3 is TGTGCCAGCAGCTTAGTGTTTGGACAGGGAAGTGGCTACACCTTC. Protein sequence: CASSLVFGQGSGYTF.

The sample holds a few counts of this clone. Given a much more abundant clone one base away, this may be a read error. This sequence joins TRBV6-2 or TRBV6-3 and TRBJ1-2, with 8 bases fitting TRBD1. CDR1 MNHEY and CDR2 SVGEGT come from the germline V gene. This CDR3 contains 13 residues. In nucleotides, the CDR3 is TGTGCCAGCGACAGGGGCTCCAGATATGGCTGCACCTTC. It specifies CASDRGSRYGCTF.

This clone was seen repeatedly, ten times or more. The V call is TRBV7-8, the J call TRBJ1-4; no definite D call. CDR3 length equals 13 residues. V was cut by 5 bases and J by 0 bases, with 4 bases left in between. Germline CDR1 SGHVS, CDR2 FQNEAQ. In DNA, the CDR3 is TGTGCCAGCAGCATTGCAACTAATGAAAAACTGTTTTTT. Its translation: CASSIATNEKLFF.

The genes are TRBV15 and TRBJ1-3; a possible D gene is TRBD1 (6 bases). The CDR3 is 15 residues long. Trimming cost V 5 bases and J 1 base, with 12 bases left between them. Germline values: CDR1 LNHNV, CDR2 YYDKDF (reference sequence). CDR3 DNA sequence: TGTGCCACCAGCCGAAGCAGGGGTTCTGGAAACACCATATATTTT. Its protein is CATSRSRGSGNTIYF.

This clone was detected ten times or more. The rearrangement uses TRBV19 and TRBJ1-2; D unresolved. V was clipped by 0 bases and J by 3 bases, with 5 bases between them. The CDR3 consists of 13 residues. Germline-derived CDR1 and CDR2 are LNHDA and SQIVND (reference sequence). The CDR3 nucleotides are TGTGCCAGTAGTATAGAGGAGTACTATGGCTACACCTTC. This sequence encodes CASSIEEYYGYTF.

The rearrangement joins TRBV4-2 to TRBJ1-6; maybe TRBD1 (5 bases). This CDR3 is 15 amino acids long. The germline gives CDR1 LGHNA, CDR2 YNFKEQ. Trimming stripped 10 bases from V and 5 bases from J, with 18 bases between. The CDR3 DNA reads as TGTGCCAACATCCAAGTTGGGGGGGATAATTCACCCCTCCACTTT. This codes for CANIQVGGDNSPLHF.

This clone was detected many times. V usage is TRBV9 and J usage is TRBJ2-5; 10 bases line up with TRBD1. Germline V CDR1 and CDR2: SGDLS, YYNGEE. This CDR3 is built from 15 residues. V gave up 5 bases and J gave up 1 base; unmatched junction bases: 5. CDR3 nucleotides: TGTGCCAGCAGTCCAGGACAGGGGGTCCAAGAGACCCAGTACTTC. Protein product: CASSPGQGVQETQYF.

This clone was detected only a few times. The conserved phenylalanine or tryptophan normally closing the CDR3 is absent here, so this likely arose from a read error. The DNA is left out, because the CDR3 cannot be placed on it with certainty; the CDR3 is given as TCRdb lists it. CDR3 sequence reads: CATSRDSEGTEDFL. The rearrangement links TRBV15 to TRBJ1-1. With termini counted, the CDR3 has 14 amino acids. The germline V gene has CDR1 LNHNV and CDR2 YYDKDF (reference sequence).

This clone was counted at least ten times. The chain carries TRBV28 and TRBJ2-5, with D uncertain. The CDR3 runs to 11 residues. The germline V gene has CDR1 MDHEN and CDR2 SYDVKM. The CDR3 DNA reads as TGTGTAAGCTCGGCGCGGCAGACCCAGTACTTC. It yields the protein CVSSARQTQYF.

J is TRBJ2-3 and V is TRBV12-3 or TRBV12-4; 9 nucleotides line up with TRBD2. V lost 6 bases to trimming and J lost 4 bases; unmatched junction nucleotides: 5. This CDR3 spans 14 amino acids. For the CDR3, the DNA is TGTGCCAGCAGGGGCGGGGGGGCCCCAGATACGCAGTATTTT. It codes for CASRGGGAPDTQYF.

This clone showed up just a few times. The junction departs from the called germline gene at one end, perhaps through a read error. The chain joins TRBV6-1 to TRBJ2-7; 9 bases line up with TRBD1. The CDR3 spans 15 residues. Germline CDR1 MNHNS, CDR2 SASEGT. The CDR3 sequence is CAGSRDRGASYEQYF. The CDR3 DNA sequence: TGTGCCGGCAGCCGAGACAGGGGGGCGTCCTACGAGCAGTACTTC.

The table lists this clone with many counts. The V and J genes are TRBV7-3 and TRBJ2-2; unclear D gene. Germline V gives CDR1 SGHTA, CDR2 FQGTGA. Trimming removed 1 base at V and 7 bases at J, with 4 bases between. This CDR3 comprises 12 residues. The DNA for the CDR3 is TGTGCCAGCAGCTTAATGAACGGGGAGCTGTTTTTT. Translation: CASSLMNGELFF. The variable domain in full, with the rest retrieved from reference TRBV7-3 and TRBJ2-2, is GAGVSQTPSNKVTEKGKYVELRCDPISGHTALYWYRQSLGQGPEFLIYFQGTGAADDSGLPNDRFFAVRPEGSVSTLKIQRTERGDSAVYLCASSLMNGELFFGEGSRLTVL.

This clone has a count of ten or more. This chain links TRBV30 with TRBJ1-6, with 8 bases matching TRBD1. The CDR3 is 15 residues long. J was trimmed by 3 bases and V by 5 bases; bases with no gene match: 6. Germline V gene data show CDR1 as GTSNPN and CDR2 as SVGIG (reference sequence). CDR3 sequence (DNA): TGTGCCTGGGGGATCGGACAGGGCTATAATTCACCCCTCCACTTT. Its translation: CAWGIGQGYNSPLHF.

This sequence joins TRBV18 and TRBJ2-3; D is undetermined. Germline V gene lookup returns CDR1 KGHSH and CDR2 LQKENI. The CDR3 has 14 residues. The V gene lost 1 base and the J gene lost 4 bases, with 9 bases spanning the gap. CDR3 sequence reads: CASSPLAVPDTQYF. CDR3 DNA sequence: TGTGCCAGCTCACCACTGGCAGTTCCAGATACGCAGTATTTT.

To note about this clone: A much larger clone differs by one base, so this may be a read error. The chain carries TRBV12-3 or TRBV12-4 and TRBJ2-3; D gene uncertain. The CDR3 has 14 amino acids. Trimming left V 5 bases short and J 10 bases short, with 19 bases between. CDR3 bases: TGTGCCAGCAGTCCTAACTCGCGGCGGTATGCGCAGTATTTT. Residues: CASSPNSRRYAQYF.

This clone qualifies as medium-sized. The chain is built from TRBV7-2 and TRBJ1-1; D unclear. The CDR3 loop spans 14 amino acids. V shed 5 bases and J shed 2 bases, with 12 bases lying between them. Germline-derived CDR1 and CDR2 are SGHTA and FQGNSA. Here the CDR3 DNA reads TGTGCCAGCAGCCCTCCATGGGTTAACACTGAAGCTTTCTTT. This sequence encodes CASSPPWVNTEAFF.

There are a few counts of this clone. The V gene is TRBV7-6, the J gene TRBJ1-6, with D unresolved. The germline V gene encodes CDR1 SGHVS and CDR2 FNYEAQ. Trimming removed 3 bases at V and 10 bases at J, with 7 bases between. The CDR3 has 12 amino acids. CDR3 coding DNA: TGTGCCAGCAGCTTTCTAAGGTCACCCCTCCACTTT. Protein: CASSFLRSPLHF. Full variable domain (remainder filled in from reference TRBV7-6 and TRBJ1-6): GAGVSQSPRYKVTKRGQDVALRCDPISGHVSLYWYRQALGQGPEFLTYFNYEAQQDKSGLPNDRFSAERPEGSISTLTIQRTEQRDSAMYRCASSFLRSPLHFGNGTRLTVT.

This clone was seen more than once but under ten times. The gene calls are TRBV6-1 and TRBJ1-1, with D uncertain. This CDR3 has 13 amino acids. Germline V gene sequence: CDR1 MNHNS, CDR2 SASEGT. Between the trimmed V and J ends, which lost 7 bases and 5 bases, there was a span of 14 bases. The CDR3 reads CASTRSLGTEAFF. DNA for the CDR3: TGTGCCAGCACCCGATCGCTGGGTACTGAAGCTTTCTTT.

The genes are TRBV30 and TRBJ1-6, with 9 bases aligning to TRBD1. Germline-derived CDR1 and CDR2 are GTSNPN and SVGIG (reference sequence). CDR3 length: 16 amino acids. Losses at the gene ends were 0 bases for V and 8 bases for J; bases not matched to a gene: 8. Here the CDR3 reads CAWSVLWDRVDSPLHF. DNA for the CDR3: TGTGCCTGGAGTGTACTCTGGGACAGGGTTGATTCACCCCTCCACTTT.

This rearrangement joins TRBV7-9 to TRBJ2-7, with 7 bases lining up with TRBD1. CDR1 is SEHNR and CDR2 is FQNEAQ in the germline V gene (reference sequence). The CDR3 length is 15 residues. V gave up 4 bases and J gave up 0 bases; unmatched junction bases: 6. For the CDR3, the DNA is TGTGCCAGCAGCTCACGACAGGGAACCTCCTACGAGCAGTACTTC. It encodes CASSSRQGTSYEQYF.

CDR3 bases: TGTGCCAGCAGCCGACCCAGGGGAGCGGCGGCGGGTGAAGCTTTCTTT. Translation gives CASSRPRGAAAGEAFF. V is TRBV13 and J is TRBJ1-1; D perhaps matches TRBD1 (6 bases). The CDR3 consists of 16 residues. V was clipped by 5 bases and J by 7 bases, with 23 bases between them. CDR1 and CDR2 (germline): PRHDT, FYEKMQ (reference sequence).

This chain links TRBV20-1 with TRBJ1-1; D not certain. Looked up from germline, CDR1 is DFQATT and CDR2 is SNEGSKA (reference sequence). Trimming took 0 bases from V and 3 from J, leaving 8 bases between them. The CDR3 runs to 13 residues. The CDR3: CSARDNRDTEAFF. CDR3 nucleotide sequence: TGCAGTGCTAGAGATAATAGGGACACTGAAGCTTTCTTT.

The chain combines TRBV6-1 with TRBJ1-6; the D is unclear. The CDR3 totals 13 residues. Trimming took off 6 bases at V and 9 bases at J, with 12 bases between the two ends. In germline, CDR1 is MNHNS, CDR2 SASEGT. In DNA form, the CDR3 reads TGTGCCAGCAGCCCTCGGACCCGTTCACCCCTCCACTTT. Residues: CASSPRTRSPLHF.

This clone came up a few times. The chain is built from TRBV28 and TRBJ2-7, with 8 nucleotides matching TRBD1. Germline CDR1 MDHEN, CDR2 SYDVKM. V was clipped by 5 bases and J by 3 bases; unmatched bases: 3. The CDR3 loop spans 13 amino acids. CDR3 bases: TGTGCCAGCAGTCTACAGGGGGTCTACGAGCAGTACTTC. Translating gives CASSLQGVYEQYF.

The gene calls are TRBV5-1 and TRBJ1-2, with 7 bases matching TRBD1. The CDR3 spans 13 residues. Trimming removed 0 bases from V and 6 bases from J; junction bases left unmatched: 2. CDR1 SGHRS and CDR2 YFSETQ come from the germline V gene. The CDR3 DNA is TGCGCCAGCAGCTTGGGACAGGGCCATGGCTACACCTTC. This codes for CASSLGQGHGYTF.

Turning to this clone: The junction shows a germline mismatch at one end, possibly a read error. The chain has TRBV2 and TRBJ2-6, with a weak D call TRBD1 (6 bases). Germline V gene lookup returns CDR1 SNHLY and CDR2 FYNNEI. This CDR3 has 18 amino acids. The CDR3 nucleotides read TGTGCCAGCAGTGATACAGGGTGCTACCCTTCTGGCGCCAACGTCCTGACTTTC. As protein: CASSDTGCYPSGANVLTF.

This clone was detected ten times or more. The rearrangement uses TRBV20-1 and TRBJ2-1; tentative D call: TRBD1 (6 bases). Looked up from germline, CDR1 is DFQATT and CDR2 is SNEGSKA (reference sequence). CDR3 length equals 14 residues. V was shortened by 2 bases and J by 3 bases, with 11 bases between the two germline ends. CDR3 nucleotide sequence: TGCAGTGCTAGACCCACGGGACACTACAATGAGCAGTTCTTC. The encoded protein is CSARPTGHYNEQFF.